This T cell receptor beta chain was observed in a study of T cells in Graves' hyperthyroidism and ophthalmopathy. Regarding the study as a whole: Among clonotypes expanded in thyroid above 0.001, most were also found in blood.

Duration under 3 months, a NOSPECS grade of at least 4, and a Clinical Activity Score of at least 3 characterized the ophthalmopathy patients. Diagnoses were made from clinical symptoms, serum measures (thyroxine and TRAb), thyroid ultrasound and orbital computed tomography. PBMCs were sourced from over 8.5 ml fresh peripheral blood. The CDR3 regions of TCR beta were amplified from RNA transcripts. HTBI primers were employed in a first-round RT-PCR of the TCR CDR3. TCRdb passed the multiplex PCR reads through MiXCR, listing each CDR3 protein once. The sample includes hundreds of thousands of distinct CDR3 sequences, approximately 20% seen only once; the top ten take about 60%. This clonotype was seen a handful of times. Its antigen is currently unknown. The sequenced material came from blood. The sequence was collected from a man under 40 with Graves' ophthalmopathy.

The CDR3: CASSEGRAGTDTQYF. CDR3 DNA sequence: TGCGCCAGCAGTGAGGGGAGGGCCGGCACAGATACGCAGTATTTT. The chain uses TRBV10-2 and TRBJ2-3, with 7 bases identical to TRBD2. Germline trimming cut 2 bases from V and 1 base from J; bases unmatched to any gene: 3. The CDR3 spans 15 residues. Germline CDR1 WSHSY, CDR2 SAAADI.